This T cell receptor beta chain was recorded in a study of T cell changes during pregnancy in multiple sclerosis. Measured with immunoSEQ multiplex PCR; TCRdb has only the in-frame clones, and not every one. The data contain about 100,000 clones, about nine tenths of them seen just once; the ten biggest clones take up 0.7% to 0.9%. The CDR3 extends over 14 amino acids. Between the trimmed V and J ends, which lost 9 bases and 4 bases, there was a span of 18 bases. Germline-derived CDR1 and CDR2 are KGHSH and LQKENI. This sample comprised peripheral blood, obtained in the second trimester of pregnancy. The J gene is TRBJ2-5, the V gene TRBV18; a possible D gene is TRBD2 (5 bases). The TCR originated in a female donor in good health, enrolled as a control in a pregnancy study. The DNA for the CDR3 is TGTGCCAGTGAGCCCGGACGGGGATTAGAGACCCAGTACTTC. This gives the protein CASEPGRGLETQYF.